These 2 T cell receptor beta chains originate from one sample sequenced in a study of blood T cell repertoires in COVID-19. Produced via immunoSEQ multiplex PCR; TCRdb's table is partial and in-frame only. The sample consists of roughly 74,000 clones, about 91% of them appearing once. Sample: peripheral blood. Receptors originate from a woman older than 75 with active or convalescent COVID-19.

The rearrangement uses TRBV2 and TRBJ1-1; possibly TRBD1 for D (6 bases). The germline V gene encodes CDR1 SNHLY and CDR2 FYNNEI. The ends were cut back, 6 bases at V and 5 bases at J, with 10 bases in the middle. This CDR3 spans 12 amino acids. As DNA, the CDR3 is TGTGCCAGCAGGGGGGACAATACTGAAGCTTTCTTT. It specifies CASRGDNTEAFF.

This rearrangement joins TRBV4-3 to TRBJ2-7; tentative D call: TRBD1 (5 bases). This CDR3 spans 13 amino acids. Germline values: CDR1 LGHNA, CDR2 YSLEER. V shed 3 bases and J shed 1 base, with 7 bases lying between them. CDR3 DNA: TGCGCCAGCAGCCAGGGGCCATCCTACGAGCAGTACTTC. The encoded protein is CASSQGPSYEQYF.